A single sample gave rise to the 3 T cell receptor beta chains below, sequenced in a study of spatial heterogeneity in lung cancer. Findings and limits, study-wide: How many expanded intratumoral alpha and beta TCRs were present tracked the tumor mutation count, which was a count of nonsynonymous mutations.

Their antigens remain unidentified. TCRdb re-derived calls from the 5' RACE reads in MiXCR, one entry per CDR3 protein. The data hold more than 9,000 distinct CDR3 sequences, with about 5.7% observed a single time. Time point indicated: sample taken at primary tumor resection. This specimen was lung tumor tissue, taken at surgery. All receptors come from a male donor with early-stage non-small cell lung cancer.

This clonotype was counted many times. The library was built for alpha chains, so this beta chain is an off-target read and its size means little. The chain couples TRBV6-1 to TRBJ1-3; 7 nucleotides align to TRBD1. This CDR3 has 12 residues. Germline lookup yields CDR1 MNHNS and CDR2 SASEGT. Trimming cost V 6 bases and J 6 bases; bases outside gene matches: 2. This CDR3 reads CASRTGINTIYF. CDR3 nucleotide sequence: TGTGCCAGCAGGACAGGGATAAACACCATATATTTT.

This clonotype has ten or more counts. This beta chain is a stray sequence in a library constructed for alpha chains; its clone size is not meaningful. V usage is TRBV6-1 and J usage is TRBJ1-6; D uncertain. Trimming removed 7 bases at V and 5 bases at J, with 9 bases between. Germline CDR1 is MNHNS and CDR2 is SASEGT. The CDR3 totals 13 residues. CDR3 nucleotides: TGTGCCAGCATAGTCGGGAATAATTCACCCCTCCACTTT. As protein: CASIVGNNSPLHF.

There are many counts of this clonotype. With the library built for alpha chains, this beta chain is off target and its frequency is not meaningful. V and J are TRBV12-5 and TRBJ1-5; no reliable D call. This CDR3 contains 14 residues. CDR1 is LGHNT and CDR2 is FRNRAP in the germline V gene. V was clipped by 2 bases and J by 4 bases, with 9 bases between them. CDR3 amino acids: CASGLMSANQPQHF. The CDR3 DNA reads TGTGCTAGTGGTTTGATGTCAGCGAATCAGCCCCAGCATTTT.